Detailed here is one T cell receptor beta chain. Its specificity is not known. These data belong to a study of T-cell memory formation after mild COVID-19. Whole-study findings and limits: Pre-infection memory already had some responding clones, implying cross-reactive memory joined.

The ends were cut back, 8 bases at V and 0 bases at J, with 10 bases in the middle. CDR3 length equals 13 residues. Germline assignment: CDR1 DFQATT and CDR2 SNEGSKA (reference sequence). TCRdb independently ran MiXCR on the 5' RACE reads; one entry per CDR3 protein. The sample records hundreds of thousands of distinct CDR3 sequences, around 27% being singletons. The TCR sequence derives from an adult woman who had mild COVID-19 (a few samples of this study predate the infection). Cell type and time point are not known. The chain combines TRBV20-1 with TRBJ2-2; D unclear. Sequenced: PBMCs or a T cell subset sorted from them (not recorded which). CDR3 region: CSTLTPNTGELFF. The CDR3 region has the DNA TGCAGTACCTTGACACCGAACACCGGGGAGCTGTTTTTT.